The 28 T cell receptor beta chains in this list originate from one sample, sequenced in a study of T cell clones after liver transplantation. Repertoires were generated with immunoSEQ multiplex PCR, while TCRdb's copy carries only in-frame clones and drops some. Here the sample spans approximately 70,000 clones, around four fifths being singletons. The sample in question was CD4+ T cells from blood, obtained roughly 50 months after liver transplant. Source of these receptors: a human patient who received a liver transplant. The graft donor may account for some of the T cells.

The V gene is TRBV7-2, the J gene TRBJ1-5; possible D gene TRBD1, 6 bases. CDR1 and CDR2 (germline): SGHTA, FQGNSA. Trimming removed 1 base from V and 6 bases from J, with 13 bases in between. The length of the CDR3 is 15 residues. The CDR3 coding sequence is TGTGCCAGCAGCTTAGTCCAGGGGACGGGTCAGCCCCAGCATTTT. Amino acid sequence: CASSLVQGTGQPQHF.

The chain joins TRBV4-1 to TRBJ2-1, with a tentative D call TRBD2 (5 bases). The CDR3 spans 15 residues. Germline V gene sequence: CDR1 MGHRA, CDR2 YSYEKL. With 6 bases removed from V and 6 bases from J, the gap between germline ends came to 18 bases. Written as DNA, the CDR3 is TGCGCCAGCAGTCGAGGGCTAGTGGCCGTCAATGAGCAGTTCTTC. This encodes CASSRGLVAVNEQFF.

This chain uses TRBV19 with TRBJ2-7; a weak D match, TRBD1 (6 bases). Germline V gives CDR1 LNHDA, CDR2 SQIVND (reference sequence). This CDR3 contains 14 residues. V lost 3 bases to trimming and J lost 1 base, with 10 bases between them. This CDR3 reads CASSIQGHSYEQYF. The CDR3 DNA reads TGTGCCAGTAGTATCCAGGGACATTCCTACGAGCAGTACTTC.

J is TRBJ2-6 and V is TRBV19; the D is unclear. Trimming shortened V by 5 bases and J by 0 bases, and 5 bases separated the two germline ends. Germline loops: CDR1 LNHDA, CDR2 SQIVND (reference sequence). This CDR3 contains 14 residues. The CDR3 region is CASSLSSGANVLTF. The CDR3 DNA reads TGTGCCAGTAGTCTGAGCTCTGGGGCCAACGTCCTGACTTTC.

J is TRBJ1-2 and V is TRBV28; possible D gene TRBD1, 6 bases. The germline gives CDR1 MDHEN, CDR2 SYDVKM. The CDR3 sequence is 12 residues long. The CDR3 DNA reads as TGTGTCATCGGAGGGGGTGACTATGGCTACACCTTC. Translation gives CVIGGGDYGYTF.

This CDR3 is CASSPGLNSYGYTF. DNA of the CDR3: TGTGCCAGCTCACCTGGGTTAAATAGCTATGGCTACACCTTC. V gene TRBV18 combines with J gene TRBJ1-2, with D unclear. This CDR3 is 14 amino acids long. Per the germline V gene, CDR1 is KGHSH and CDR2 is LQKENI. Trimming left V 3 bases short and J 4 bases short, with 12 bases between.

The chain combines TRBV11-3 with TRBJ2-1; TRBD1 matches 9 bases. Germline V gene sequence: CDR1 SGHNT, CDR2 YENEEA. Losses at the gene ends were 5 bases for V and 16 bases for J; bases not matched to a gene: 12. CDR3 length equals 13 residues. In DNA, the CDR3 is TGTGCCAGCAGCCTAAAAGACAGGGGGAAACTTTTCTTC. As protein: CASSLKDRGKLFF.

This chain connects TRBV7-2 to TRBJ1-2; possibly TRBD1 for D (5 bases). The CDR3 contains 16 residues. Per the germline V gene, CDR1 is SGHTA and CDR2 is FQGNSA. The ends were cut back, 1 base at V and 6 bases at J, with 18 bases in the middle. CDR3 coding DNA: TGTGCCAGCAGCTTAGTCATGGGGACGTCCTTCGATGGCTACACCTTC. Translating it yields CASSLVMGTSFDGYTF.

Notes on this clone: The conserved phenylalanine or tryptophan is not found at the CDR3 terminus, so this likely reflects a read error. The DNA is omitted, as the CDR3 cannot be located on it reliably, and the CDR3 follows TCRdb's listing. The gene calls are TRBV28 and TRBJ1-1. The CDR3 is 13 residues long, counting both termini. Germline-derived CDR1 and CDR2 are MDHEN and SYDVKM. CDR3 amino acids: CASSLPGGSPPEI.

This chain joins TRBV27 and TRBJ1-2; possible D gene TRBD1, 5 bases. The germline V gene encodes CDR1 MNHEY and CDR2 SMNVEV (reference sequence). CDR3 size: 16 residues. Trimming removed 1 base at V and 3 bases at J, with 15 bases between. CDR3 sequence: CASSLLARGAHYGYTF. CDR3 DNA: TGTGCCAGCAGTTTATTGGCCCGGGGCGCACACTATGGCTACACCTTC.

The rearrangement links TRBV19 to TRBJ1-4; D ambiguous. Trimming cost V 5 bases and J 5 bases, with 18 bases left between them. From germline, CDR1 is LNHDA and CDR2 SQIVND (reference sequence). CDR3 length: 16 residues. The CDR3 sequence is CASSRRGGQENEKLFF. The CDR3 DNA sequence: TGTGCCAGTAGTCGGCGGGGTGGCCAGGAGAATGAAAAACTGTTTTTT.

This chain uses TRBV28 with TRBJ2-3; 10 bases match TRBD1. The CDR3 contains 14 residues. Germline CDR1 MDHEN, CDR2 SYDVKM. The V segment lost 11 bases and the J segment 2 bases; nucleotides outside the gene matches: 7. This CDR3 is CACTGQGITDTQYF. The CDR3 coding sequence is TGTGCCTGTACGGGACAGGGGATCACAGATACGCAGTATTTT. Drawing the rest from reference TRBV28 and TRBJ2-3, the complete variable domain is DVKVTQSSRYLVKRTGEKVFLECVQDMDHENMFWYRQDPGLGLRLIYFSYDVKMKEKGDIPEGYSVSREKKERFSLILESASTNQTSMYLCACTGQGITDTQYFGPGTRLTVL.

This chain uses TRBV28 with TRBJ2-3; D uncertain. CDR1 and CDR2 from the germline V gene are MDHEN and SYDVKM. This CDR3 has 13 amino acids. The V end was cut by 6 bases, the J end by 2 bases, with 9 bases between. The DNA of the CDR3 is TGTGCCAGCAGGGGCAGCCCCACAGATACGCAGTATTTT. As protein: CASRGSPTDTQYF.

This chain joins TRBV5-1 and TRBJ2-2; D is ambiguous. This CDR3 has 15 residues. V lost 3 bases, J lost 6 bases, and 15 bases lay in between. Germline CDR1 reads SGHRS; CDR2 reads YFSETQ. This CDR3 is CASSSLTPRSGELFF. Written as DNA, the CDR3 is TGCGCCAGCAGCTCCCTTACCCCACGTTCCGGGGAGCTGTTTTTT.

This chain connects TRBV7-8 to TRBJ2-3, with D possibly matching TRBD1 (5 bases). The CDR3 extends over 13 amino acids. Looked up from germline, CDR1 is SGHVS and CDR2 is FQNEAQ. Trimming pared 5 bases from V and 3 bases from J, leaving 9 bases between. The CDR3 protein is CASSRQLTDTQYF. Here the CDR3 DNA reads TGTGCCAGCAGCAGACAGCTTACAGATACGCAGTATTTT.

This clone has only one observation. The gene calls are TRBV18 and TRBJ2-7, with 11 bases matching TRBD2. The J segment lost 4 bases and the V segment lost 1 base, leaving 12 bases of the junction unmatched. Germline CDR1 KGHSH, CDR2 LQKENI. This CDR3 region has 18 residues. CDR3 DNA: TGTGCCAGCTCACCACAGGGGGCCGATAGCGGGAGGGCATACGAGCAGTACTTC. Amino acids: CASSPQGADSGRAYEQYF. The entire variable domain, with the rest obtained from reference TRBV18 and TRBJ2-7, is as follows: NAGVMQNPRHLVRRRGQEARLRCSPMKGHSHVYWYRQLPEEGLKFMVYLQKENIIDESGMPKERFSAEFPKEGPSILRIQQVVRGDSAAYFCASSPQGADSGRAYEQYFGPGTRLTVT.

Concerning this clone itself: A read error may produce the germline difference seen at one junction end. This chain connects TRBV7-9 to TRBJ2-1; D unclear. This CDR3 comprises 12 residues. The V gene's germline CDR1 is SEHNR and CDR2 FQNEAQ (reference sequence). The CDR3 DNA reads as TGTGCCAGCAGCTTAGCTATCAATCAGCAGTTCTTC. It translates to CASSLAINQQFF.

This chain uses TRBV5-4 with TRBJ2-6, with TRBD2 identical over 8 bases. The trim removed 3 bases at V and 2 bases at J, leaving 10 bases unmatched. Germline V lookup: CDR1 SGHNT, CDR2 YYREEE (reference sequence). This CDR3 has 18 residues. The CDR3 protein is CASSSGLVDLTGANVLTF. Here the CDR3 DNA reads TGTGCCAGCAGCTCGGGACTAGTCGATCTTACTGGGGCCAACGTCCTGACTTTC.

In its sample, this clone was seen once. The chain has TRBV7-2 and TRBJ2-5; D not certain. In germline, CDR1 is SGHTA, CDR2 FQGNSA. V lost 5 bases to trimming and J lost 0 bases, with 16 bases between them. The CDR3 runs 16 residues. The chain's CDR3 is CASSQLPPGNQETQYF. CDR3 bases: TGTGCCAGCAGCCAACTACCCCCGGGCAACCAAGAGACCCAGTACTTC.

This rearrangement joins TRBV28 to TRBJ2-7; 8 nucleotides line up with TRBD1. This CDR3 spans 13 amino acids. V lost 7 bases and J lost 1; bases outside the gene matches: 3. CDR1 is MDHEN, CDR2 SYDVKM, per germline. In DNA form, the CDR3 reads TGTGCCAGCACGGGACAGGTATCCTACGAGCAGTACTTC. Its protein product is CASTGQVSYEQYF. The complete variable domain, with remaining parts taken from reference TRBV28 and TRBJ2-7, reads DVKVTQSSRYLVKRTGEKVFLECVQDMDHENMFWYRQDPGLGLRLIYFSYDVKMKEKGDIPEGYSVSREKKERFSLILESASTNQTSMYLCASTGQVSYEQYFGPGTRLTVT.

CDR3 DNA: TGTGCCAGCAGCTTATCTGGGCCCCCTTCCGAGCAGTACTTC. The encoded protein is CASSLSGPPSEQYF. The chain carries TRBV7-3 and TRBJ2-7; D is uncertain. CDR3 length equals 14 residues. Germline assignment: CDR1 SGHTA and CDR2 FQGTGA. Between the trimmed V and J ends, which lost 2 bases and 6 bases, there was a span of 14 bases.

This clone has more than one count but fewer than ten. The V and J genes are TRBV27 and TRBJ2-3; 8 bases are shared with TRBD1. Trimming at V came to 7 bases and at J to 2 bases, leaving 2 bases not matched to a gene. This CDR3 has 13 residues. CDR1 MNHEY and CDR2 SMNVEV come from the germline V gene (reference sequence). CDR3 amino acids: CASKQGATDTQYF. Written as DNA, the CDR3 is TGTGCCAGCAAGCAGGGGGCCACAGATACGCAGTATTTT.

The chain combines TRBV29-1 with TRBJ1-2, with D uncertain. Trimming left V 4 bases short and J 3 bases short, with 9 bases between. Per germline, CDR1 SQVTM and CDR2 ANQGSEA. The CDR3 loop spans 12 amino acids. CDR3 in amino acids: CSVGQAYYGYTF. As DNA, the CDR3 is TGCAGCGTTGGTCAGGCCTACTATGGCTACACCTTC.

Written as DNA, the CDR3 is TGTGCCAGCAGCACACAGCGTCAGAACACTGAAGCTTTCTTT. Protein sequence: CASSTQRQNTEAFF. V is TRBV7-8 and J is TRBJ1-1, with D uncertain. The V gene lost 5 bases and the J gene lost 1 base, with 11 bases spanning the gap. This CDR3 has 14 amino acids. Germline values: CDR1 SGHVS, CDR2 FQNEAQ.

This clone showed up just a few times. The chain joins TRBV15 to TRBJ2-7; no reliable D call. Deletions cut 0 bases from V and 0 bases from J, with 3 bases between. The CDR3 length is 13 residues. Germline CDR1 reads LNHNV; CDR2 reads YYDKDF (reference sequence). Here the CDR3 reads CATSRDRSYEQYF. Written as DNA, the CDR3 is TGTGCCACCAGCAGAGATCGCTCCTACGAGCAGTACTTC.

The rearrangement links TRBV5-6 to TRBJ2-5, with no clear D. CDR1 is SGHDT and CDR2 is YYEEEE in the germline V gene. This CDR3 has 16 amino acids. V was pared by 5 bases and J by 1 base, with 18 bases between. CDR3: CASSIPLIAGQETQYF. In nucleotides, the CDR3 is TGTGCCAGCAGTATACCTCTTATAGCTGGCCAAGAGACCCAGTACTTC.

The V gene is TRBV7-3, the J gene TRBJ2-7; D is uncertain. CDR3 length equals 15 residues. Trimming took 3 bases from V and 3 from J, leaving 15 bases between them. Germline CDR1 is SGHTA and CDR2 is FQGTGA. CDR3 loop: CASSLGATAFYEQYF. For the CDR3, the DNA is TGTGCCAGCAGCTTGGGCGCGACGGCATTCTACGAGCAGTACTTC.

The CDR3 nucleotides are TGTGCCAGTAGTATAAGGGGGGCGAGCACAGATACGCAGTATTTT. Translating gives CASSIRGASTDTQYF. The V gene is TRBV19, the J gene TRBJ2-3; D may be TRBD1 or TRBD2 (6 bases each). V was clipped by 2 bases and J by 0 bases, with 9 bases between them. This CDR3 has 15 amino acids. Germline CDR1 and CDR2: LNHDA and SQIVND (reference sequence).